This TCR beta chain came from a study of T cells after posttransplantation cyclophosphamide. This related bone marrow graft donor gave peripheral blood on the day of marrow donation. Assay: immunoSEQ multiplex PCR; the TCRdb copy retains only in-frame clones and omits some. Altogether approximately 31,000 clones were found in the sample, and no singletons occur. This clone was seen at least ten times. Its target is not known. The study's findings and limits: Skin or GI-infiltrating T cells shared few TRB sequences with blood. Donor-recipient repertoire similarity was low at 1-2 months, rising over year one.

Germline V CDR1 and CDR2: MGHRA, YSYEKL. Trimming took 8 bases from V and 5 from J, leaving 12 bases between them. This CDR3 has 12 amino acids. Sequenced: PBMCs. This TCR derives from a woman in her twenties or thirties in good health and a related stem cell transplant donor. This rearrangement joins TRBV4-1 to TRBJ1-1; possible D gene TRBD1, 6 bases. Written as DNA, the CDR3 is TGCGCCAGCCGAGGGGGAAGGACTGAAGCTTTCTTT. This translates into CASRGGRTEAFF.